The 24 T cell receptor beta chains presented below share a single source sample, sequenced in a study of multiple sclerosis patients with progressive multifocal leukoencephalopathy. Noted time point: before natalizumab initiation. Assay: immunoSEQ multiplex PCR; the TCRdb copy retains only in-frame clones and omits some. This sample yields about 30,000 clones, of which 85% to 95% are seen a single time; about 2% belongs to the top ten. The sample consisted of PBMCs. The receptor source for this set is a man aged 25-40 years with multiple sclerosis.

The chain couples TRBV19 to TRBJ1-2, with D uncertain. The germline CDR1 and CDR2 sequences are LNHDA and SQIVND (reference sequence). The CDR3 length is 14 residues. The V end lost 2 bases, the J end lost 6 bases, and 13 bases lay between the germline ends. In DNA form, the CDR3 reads TGTGCCAGTAGTATAAGAGCGACGTTCCATGGCTACACCTTC. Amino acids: CASSIRATFHGYTF.

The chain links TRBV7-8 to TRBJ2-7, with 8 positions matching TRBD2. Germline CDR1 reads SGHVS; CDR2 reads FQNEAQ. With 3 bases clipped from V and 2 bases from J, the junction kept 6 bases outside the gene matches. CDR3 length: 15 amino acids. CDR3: CASSFGSGKPYEQYF. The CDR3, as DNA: TGTGCCAGCAGCTTCGGTAGCGGGAAACCCTACGAGCAGTACTTC.

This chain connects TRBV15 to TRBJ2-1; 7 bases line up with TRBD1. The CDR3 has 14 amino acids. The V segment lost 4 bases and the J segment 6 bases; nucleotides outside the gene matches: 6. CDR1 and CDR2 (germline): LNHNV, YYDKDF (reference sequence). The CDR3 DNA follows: TGTGCCACCAGCAAAAGACAGGGAAGCAATGAGCAGTTCTTC. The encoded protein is CATSKRQGSNEQFF. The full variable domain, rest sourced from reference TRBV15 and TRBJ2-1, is DAMVIQNPRYQVTQFGKPVTLSCSQTLNHNVMYWYQQKSSQAPKLLFHYYDKDFNNEADTPDNFQSRRPNTSFCFLDIRSPGLGDTAMYLCATSKRQGSNEQFFGPGTRLTVL.

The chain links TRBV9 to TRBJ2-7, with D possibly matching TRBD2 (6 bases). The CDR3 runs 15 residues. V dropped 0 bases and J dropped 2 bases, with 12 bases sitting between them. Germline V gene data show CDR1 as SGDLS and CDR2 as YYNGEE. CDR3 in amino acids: CASSVAGTPTYEQYF. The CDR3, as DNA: TGTGCCAGCAGCGTAGCGGGGACTCCCACCTACGAGCAGTACTTC.

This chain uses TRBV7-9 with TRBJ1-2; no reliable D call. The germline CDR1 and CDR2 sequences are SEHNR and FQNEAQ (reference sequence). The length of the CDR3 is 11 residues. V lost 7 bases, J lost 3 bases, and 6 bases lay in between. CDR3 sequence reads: CASTLDYGYTF. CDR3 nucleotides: TGTGCCAGCACCCTCGACTATGGCTACACCTTC.

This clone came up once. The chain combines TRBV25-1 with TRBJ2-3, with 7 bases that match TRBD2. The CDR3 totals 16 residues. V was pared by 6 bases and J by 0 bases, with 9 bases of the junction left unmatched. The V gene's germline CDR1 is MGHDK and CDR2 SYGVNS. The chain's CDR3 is CASSSGNRLSTDTQYF. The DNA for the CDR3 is TGTGCCAGCAGCAGCGGGAACCGACTGAGCACAGATACGCAGTATTTT.

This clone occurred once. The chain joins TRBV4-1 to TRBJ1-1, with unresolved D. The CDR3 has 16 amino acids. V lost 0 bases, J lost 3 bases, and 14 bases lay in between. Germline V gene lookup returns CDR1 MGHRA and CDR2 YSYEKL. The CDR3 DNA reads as TGCGCCAGCAGCCAAGATCCTGGGAAGGTGTACACTGAAGCTTTCTTT. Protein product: CASSQDPGKVYTEAFF.

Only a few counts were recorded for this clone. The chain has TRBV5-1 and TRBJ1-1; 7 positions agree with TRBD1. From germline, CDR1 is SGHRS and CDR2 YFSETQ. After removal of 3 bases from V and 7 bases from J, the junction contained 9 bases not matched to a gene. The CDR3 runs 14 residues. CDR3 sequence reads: CASSWGGQRNEAFF. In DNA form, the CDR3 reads TGCGCCAGCAGCTGGGGGGGACAGAGGAATGAAGCTTTCTTT.

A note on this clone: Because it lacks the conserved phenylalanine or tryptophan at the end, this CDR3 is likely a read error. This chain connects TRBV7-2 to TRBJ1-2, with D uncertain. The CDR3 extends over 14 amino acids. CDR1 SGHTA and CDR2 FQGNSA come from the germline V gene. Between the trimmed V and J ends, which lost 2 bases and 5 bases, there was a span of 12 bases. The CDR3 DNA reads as TGTGCCAGCAGCTTAAATTCCCTTTTTTATGGCTACACCTCC. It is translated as CASSLNSLFYGYTS.

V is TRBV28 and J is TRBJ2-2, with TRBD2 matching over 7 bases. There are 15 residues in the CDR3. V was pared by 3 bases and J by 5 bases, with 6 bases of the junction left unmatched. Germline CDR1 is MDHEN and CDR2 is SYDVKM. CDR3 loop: CASSLGGSGTGELFF. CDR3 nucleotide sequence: TGTGCCAGCAGTTTGGGCGGGAGTGGAACCGGGGAGCTGTTTTTT.

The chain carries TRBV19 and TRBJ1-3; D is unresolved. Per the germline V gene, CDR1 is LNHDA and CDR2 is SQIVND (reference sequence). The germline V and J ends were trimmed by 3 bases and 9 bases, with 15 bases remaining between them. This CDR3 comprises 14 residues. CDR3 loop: CASSIISAMGTIYF. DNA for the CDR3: TGTGCCAGTAGTATTATCTCGGCTATGGGCACCATATATTTT.

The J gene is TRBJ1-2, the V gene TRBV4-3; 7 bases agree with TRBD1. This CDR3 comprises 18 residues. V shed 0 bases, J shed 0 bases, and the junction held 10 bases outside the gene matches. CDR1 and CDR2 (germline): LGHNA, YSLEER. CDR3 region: CASSQDYYGQVANYGYTF. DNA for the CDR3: TGCGCCAGCAGCCAAGACTATTACGGACAGGTAGCTAACTATGGCTACACCTTC.

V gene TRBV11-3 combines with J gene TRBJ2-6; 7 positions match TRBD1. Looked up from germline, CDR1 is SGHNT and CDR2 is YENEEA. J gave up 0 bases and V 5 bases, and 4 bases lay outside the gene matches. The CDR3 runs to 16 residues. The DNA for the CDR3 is TGTGCCAGCAGCGCTCGACAGGGCTCTGGGGCCAACGTCCTGACTTTC. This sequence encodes CASSARQGSGANVLTF.

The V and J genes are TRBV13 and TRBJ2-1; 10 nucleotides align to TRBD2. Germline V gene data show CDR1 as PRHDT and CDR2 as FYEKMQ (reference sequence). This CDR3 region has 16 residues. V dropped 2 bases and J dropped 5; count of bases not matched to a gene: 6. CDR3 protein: CASSLPLAGAHNEQFF. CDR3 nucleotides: TGTGCCAGCAGCTTACCCCTAGCGGGAGCCCACAATGAGCAGTTCTTC.

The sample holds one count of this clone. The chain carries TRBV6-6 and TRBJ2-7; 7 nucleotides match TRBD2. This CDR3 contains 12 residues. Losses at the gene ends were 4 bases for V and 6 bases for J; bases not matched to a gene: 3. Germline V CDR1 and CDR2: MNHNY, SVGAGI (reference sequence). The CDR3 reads CASSWEGSEQYF. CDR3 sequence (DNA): TGTGCCAGCAGTTGGGAGGGGTCCGAGCAGTACTTC.

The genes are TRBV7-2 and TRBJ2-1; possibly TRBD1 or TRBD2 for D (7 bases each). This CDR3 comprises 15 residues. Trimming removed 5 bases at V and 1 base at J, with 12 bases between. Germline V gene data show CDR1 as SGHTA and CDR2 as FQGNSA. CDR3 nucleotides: TGTGCCAGCAGCCGACAGGGAGGGTCCTACAATGAGCAGTTCTTC. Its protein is CASSRQGGSYNEQFF.

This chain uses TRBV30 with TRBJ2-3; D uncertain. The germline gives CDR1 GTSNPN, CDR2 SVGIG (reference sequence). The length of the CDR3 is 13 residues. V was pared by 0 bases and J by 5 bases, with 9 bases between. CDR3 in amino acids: CAWSVRLRDTQYF. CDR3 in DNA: TGTGCCTGGAGTGTACGACTCAGAGATACGCAGTATTTT.

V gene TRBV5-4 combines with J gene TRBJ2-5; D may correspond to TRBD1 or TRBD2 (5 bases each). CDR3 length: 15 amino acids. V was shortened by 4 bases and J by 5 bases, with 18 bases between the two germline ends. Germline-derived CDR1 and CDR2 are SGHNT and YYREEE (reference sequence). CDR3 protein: CASSGSGTYRETQYF. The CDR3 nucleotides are TGTGCCAGCAGCGGTTCCGGGACCTACAGGGAGACCCAGTACTTC.

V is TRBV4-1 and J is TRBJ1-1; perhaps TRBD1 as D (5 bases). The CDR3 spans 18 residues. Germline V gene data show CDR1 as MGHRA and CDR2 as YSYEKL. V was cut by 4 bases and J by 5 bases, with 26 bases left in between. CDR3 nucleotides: TGCGCCAGCAGCCCGCTTGGGGGGGAGGTTTGGGTCTCTACTGAAGCTTTCTTT. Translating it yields CASSPLGGEVWVSTEAFF.

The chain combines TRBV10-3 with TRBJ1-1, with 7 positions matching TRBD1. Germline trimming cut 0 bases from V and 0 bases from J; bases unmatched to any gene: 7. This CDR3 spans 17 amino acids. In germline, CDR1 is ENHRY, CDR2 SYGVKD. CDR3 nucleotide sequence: TGTGCCATCAGTGAGTCGTGGGACAGAGAAATGAACACTGAAGCTTTCTTT. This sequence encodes CAISESWDREMNTEAFF.

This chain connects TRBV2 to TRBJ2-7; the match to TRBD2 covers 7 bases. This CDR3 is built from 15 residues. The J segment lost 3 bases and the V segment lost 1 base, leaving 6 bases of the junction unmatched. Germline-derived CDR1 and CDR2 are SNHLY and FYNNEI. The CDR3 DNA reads TGTGCCAGCAGTGAAGGGGGGGGAGGGATCTACGAGCAGTACTTC. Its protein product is CASSEGGGGIYEQYF.

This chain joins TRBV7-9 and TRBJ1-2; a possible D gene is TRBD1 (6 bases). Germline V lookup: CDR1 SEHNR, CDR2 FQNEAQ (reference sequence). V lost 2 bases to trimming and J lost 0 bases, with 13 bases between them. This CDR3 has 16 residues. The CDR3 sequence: CASSLSGQGTNYGYTF. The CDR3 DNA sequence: TGTGCCAGCAGCTTATCAGGGCAGGGGACTAACTATGGCTACACCTTC.

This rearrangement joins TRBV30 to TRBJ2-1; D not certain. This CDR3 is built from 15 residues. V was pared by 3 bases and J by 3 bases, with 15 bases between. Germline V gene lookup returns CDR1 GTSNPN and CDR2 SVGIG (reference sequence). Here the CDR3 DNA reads TGTGCCTGGAGGGGGTTGTGGCACCACTACAATGAGCAGTTCTTC. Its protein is CAWRGLWHHYNEQFF.

CDR3 DNA: TGTGCCAGCAGCCAAGGGGTTAGCGGGAGTTCCTACAATGAGCAGTTCTTC. It specifies CASSQGVSGSSYNEQFF. The V gene is TRBV14, the J gene TRBJ2-1; TRBD2 matches 9 bases. Germline CDR1 SGHDN, CDR2 FVKESK. After removal of 1 base from V and 1 base from J, the junction contained 5 bases not matched to a gene. The CDR3 has 17 residues. The entire variable domain, with the rest obtained from reference TRBV14 and TRBJ2-1, is as follows: EAGVTQFPSHSVIEKGQTVTLRCDPISGHDNLYWYRRVMGKEIKFLLHFVKESKQDESGMPNNRFLAERTGGTYSTLKVQPAELEDSGVYFCASSQGVSGSSYNEQFFGPGTRLTVL.